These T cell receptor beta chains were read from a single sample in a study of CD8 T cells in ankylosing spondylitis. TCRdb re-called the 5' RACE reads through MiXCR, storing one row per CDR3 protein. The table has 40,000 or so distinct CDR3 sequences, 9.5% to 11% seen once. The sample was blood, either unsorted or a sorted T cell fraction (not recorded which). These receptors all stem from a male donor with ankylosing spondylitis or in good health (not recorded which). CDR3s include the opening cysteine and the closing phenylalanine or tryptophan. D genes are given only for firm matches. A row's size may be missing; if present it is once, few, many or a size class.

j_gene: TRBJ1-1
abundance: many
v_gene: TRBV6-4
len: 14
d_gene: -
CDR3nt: TGTGCCAGCAGGCTCGGACAGTCTAACACTGAAGCTTTCTTT
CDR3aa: CASRLGQSNTEAFF

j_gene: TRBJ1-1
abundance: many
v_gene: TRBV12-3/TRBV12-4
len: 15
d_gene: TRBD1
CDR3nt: TGTGCCAGCAGTTTCTTGACAGGGGGGTACACTGAAGCTTTCTTT
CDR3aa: CASSFLTGGYTEAFF

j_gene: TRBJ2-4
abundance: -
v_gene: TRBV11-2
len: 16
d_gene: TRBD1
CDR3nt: TGTGCCAGCAGCCGGGACAGGGGAGTTGGCAAAAACATTCAGTACTTC
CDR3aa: CASSRDRGVGKNIQYF

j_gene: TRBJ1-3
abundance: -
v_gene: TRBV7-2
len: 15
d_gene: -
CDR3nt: TGTGCCAGCAGCTACGGACGGCCGGGGCTGAACACCATATATTTT
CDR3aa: CASSYGRPGLNTIYF

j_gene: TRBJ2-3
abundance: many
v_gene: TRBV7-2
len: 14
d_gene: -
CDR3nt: TGTGCCAGCAGCTTAGTTGGGGCGTCAGATACGCAGTATTTT
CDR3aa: CASSLVGASDTQYF

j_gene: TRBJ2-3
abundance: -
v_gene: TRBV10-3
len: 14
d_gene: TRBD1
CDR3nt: TGTGCCATCCATTCGGACAGGGGGGATGATACGCAGTATTTT
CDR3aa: CAIHSDRGDDTQYF

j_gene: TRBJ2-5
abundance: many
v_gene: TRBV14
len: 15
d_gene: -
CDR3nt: TGTGCCACCACTACCGGGTCGGGCACCTGGGAGACCCAGTACTTC
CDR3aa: CATTTGSGTWETQYF

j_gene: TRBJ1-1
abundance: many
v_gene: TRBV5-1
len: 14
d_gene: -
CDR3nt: TGCGCCAGCAGAGGACTAATTGGGAACACTGAAGCTTTCTTT
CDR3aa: CASRGLIGNTEAFF

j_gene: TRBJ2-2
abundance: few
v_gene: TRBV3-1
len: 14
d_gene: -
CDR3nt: TGTGCCAGCAGCCAAGTTGTCGGAACCGGGGAGCTGTTTTTT
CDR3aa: CASSQVVGTGELFF

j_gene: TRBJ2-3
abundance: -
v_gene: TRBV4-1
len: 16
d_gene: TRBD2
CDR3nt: TGCGCCAGCAGCCAATCCCCGGGACTAGCCACAGATACGCAGTATTTT
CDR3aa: CASSQSPGLATDTQYF

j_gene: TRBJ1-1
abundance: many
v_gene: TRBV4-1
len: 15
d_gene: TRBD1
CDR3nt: TGCGCCAGCAGCCGGGGACAGGGATTGAACACTGAAGCTTTCTTT
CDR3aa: CASSRGQGLNTEAFF

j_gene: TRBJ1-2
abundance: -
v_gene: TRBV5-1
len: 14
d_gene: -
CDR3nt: TGCGCCAGCAGCTTTCCAGACGATTTCTATGGCTACACCTTC
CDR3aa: CASSFPDDFYGYTF

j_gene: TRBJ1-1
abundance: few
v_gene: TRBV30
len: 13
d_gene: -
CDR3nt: TGTGCCTGGAGCCGAGAGGGGAACACTGAAGCTTTCTTT
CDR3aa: CAWSREGNTEAFF

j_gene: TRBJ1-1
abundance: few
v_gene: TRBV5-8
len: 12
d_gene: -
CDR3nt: TGTGCCAGCAGCTTGGATGCGGGATGGGCTTTCTTT
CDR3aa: CASSLDAGWAFF

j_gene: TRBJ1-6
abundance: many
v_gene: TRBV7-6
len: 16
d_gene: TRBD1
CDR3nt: TGTGCCAGCAGCCAGACAGGGGCGTCCTATAATTCACCCCTCCACTTT
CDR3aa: CASSQTGASYNSPLHF

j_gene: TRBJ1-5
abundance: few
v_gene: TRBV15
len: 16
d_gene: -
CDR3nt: TGTGCCACCAGCAGAGTGTACACGGGCGGGAATCAGCCCCAGCATTTT
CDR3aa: CATSRVYTGGNQPQHF

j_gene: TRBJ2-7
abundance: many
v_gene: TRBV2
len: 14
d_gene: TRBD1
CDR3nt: TGTGCCAGCAGGGGCAGGGGGTATGCATACGAGCAGTACTTC
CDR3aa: CASRGRGYAYEQYF

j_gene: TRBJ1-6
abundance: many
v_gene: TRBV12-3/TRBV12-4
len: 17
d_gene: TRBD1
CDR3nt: TGTGCCAGCAGTTTAGCGACAGGGGTCACCTATAATTCACCCCTCCACTTT
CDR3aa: CASSLATGVTYNSPLHF

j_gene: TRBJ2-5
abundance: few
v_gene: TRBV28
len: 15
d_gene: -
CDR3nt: TGTGCCAGCAGTTCTCTGGCCAGGGTATCTGAGACCCAGTACTTC
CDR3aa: CASSSLARVSETQYF

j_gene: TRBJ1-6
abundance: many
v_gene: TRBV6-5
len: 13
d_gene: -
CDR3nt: TGTGCCAGCATGGTCGATCGCGGTTCACCCCTCCACTTT
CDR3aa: CASMVDRGSPLHF

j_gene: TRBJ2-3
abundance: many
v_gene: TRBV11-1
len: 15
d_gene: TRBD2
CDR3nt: TGTGCCAGCAGTGCCCGAGCGGGGGCGGGAGATACGCAGTATTTT
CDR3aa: CASSARAGAGDTQYF

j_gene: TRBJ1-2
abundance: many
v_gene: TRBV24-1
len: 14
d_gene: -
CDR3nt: TGTGCCACTCAACCCGATGATGACAGGAATGGCTACACCTTC
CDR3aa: CATQPDDDRNGYTF

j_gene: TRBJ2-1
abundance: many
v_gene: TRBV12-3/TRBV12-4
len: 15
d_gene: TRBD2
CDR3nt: TGTGCCAGCAGTTTCCGGTCGGGGGGCTACAATGAGCAGTTCTTC
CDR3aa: CASSFRSGGYNEQFF

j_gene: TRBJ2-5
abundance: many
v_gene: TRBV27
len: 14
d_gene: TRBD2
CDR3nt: TGTGCCAGCAGTCTTGGACTAGCCCAAGAGACCCAGTACTTC
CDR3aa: CASSLGLAQETQYF

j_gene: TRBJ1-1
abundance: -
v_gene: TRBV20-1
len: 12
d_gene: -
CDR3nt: TGCAGTGCCCACCCCCAGAACACTGAAGCTTTCTTT
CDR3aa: CSAHPQNTEAFF

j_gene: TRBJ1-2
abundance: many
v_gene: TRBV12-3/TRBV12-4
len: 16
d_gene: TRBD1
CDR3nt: TGTGCCAGCAGTTTTCCCAACAGGGGGCGCATCTATGGCTACACCTTC
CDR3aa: CASSFPNRGRIYGYTF

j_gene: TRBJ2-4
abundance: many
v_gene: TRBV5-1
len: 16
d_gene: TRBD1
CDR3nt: TGCGCCAGCAGCGGGGGACAGAATTTAGCCAAAAACATTCAGTACTTC
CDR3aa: CASSGGQNLAKNIQYF

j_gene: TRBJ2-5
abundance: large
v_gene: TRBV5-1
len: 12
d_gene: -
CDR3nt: TGCGCCAGCTACGGGGGAGGAGAGACCCAGTACTTC
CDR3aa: CASYGGGETQYF

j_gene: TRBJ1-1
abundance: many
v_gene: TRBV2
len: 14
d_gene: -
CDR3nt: TGTGCCAGCAGATCGGACAGACTGAACACTGAAGCTTTCTTT
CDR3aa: CASRSDRLNTEAFF

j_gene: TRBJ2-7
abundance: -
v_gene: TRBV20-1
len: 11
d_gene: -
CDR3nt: TGCAGTGCTAGGCTGCAGCCCGAGCAGTACTTC
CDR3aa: CSARLQPEQYF

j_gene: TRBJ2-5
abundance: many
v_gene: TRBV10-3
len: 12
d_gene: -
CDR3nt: TGTGCCATCAGTGGACTCCAAGAGACCCAGTACTTC
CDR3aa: CAISGLQETQYF

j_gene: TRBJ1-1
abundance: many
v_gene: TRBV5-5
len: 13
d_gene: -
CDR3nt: TGTGCCAGCAGCTTGTTATTCGGAACCGAAGCTTTCTTT
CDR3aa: CASSLLFGTEAFF

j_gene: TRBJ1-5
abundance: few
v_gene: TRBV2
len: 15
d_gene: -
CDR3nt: TGTGCCAGCAGTGAAGAACCGCCAGGGCATCAGCCCCAGCATTTT
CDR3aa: CASSEEPPGHQPQHF

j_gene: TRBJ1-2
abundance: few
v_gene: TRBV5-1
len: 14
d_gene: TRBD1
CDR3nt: TGCGCCAGCAGCTTCTCCGGGACAGCCTATGGCTACACCTTC
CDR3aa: CASSFSGTAYGYTF

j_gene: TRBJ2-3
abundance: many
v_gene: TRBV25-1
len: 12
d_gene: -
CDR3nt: TGTGCCAGCTCCCTTCGAGGGGGAGCGCAGTATTTT
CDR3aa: CASSLRGGAQYF

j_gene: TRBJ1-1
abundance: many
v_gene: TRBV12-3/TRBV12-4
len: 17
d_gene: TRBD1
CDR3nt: TGTGCCAGCAGTTTAGGGGACAGCTTAGGCATGAACACTGAAGCTTTCTTT
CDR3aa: CASSLGDSLGMNTEAFF

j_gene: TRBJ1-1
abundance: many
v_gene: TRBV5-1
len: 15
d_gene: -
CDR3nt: TGCGCCAGCAGCTTTGTTGCCCACGGAGACACTGAAGCTTTCTTT
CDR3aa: CASSFVAHGDTEAFF

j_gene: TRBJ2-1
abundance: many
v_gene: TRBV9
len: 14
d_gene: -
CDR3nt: TGTGCCAGCAGCGTAGTAGACACAGGGAGTGAGCAGTTCTTC
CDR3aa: CASSVVDTGSEQFF

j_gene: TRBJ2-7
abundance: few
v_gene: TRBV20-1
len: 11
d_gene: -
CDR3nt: TGCAGTGCTAGGGGGCCGGGCGAGCAGTACTTC
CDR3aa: CSARGPGEQYF

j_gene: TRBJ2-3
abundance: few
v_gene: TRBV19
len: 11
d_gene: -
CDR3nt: TGTGCCAGTAGTATCCTAGATACGCAGTATTTT
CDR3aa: CASSILDTQYF

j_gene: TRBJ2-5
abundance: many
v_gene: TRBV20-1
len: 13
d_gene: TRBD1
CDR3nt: TGCAGTGCCGCCGGGACAGTGGGAGAGACCCAGTACTTC
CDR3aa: CSAAGTVGETQYF

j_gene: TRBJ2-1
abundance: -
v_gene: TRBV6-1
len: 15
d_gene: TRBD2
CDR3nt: TGTGCCAGCAGACTCCGGGACTATGCCCTCAATGAGCAGTTCTTC
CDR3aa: CASRLRDYALNEQFF

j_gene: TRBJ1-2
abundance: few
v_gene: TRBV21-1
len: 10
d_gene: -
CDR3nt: TGTGCCAGCACCGTGGCTCGGAATACCTTC
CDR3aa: CASTVARNTF

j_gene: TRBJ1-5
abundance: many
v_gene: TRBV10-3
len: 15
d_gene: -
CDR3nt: TGTGCCATCACTCAAGAACACGGGAGCAATCAGCCCCAGCATTTT
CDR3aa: CAITQEHGSNQPQHF

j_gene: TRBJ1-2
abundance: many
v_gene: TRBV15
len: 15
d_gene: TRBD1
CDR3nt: TGTGCCACCAGCAGAGATCGGACAGGGGTGAATGGCTACACCTTC
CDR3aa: CATSRDRTGVNGYTF

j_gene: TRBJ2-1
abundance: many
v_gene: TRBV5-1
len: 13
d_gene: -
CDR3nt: TGCGCCAGCAGCCGACTCGCTATCCATGAGCAGTTCTTC
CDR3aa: CASSRLAIHEQFF

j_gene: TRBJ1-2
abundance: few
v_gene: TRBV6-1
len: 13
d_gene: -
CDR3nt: TGTGCCAGCAGAACGGGGGGGGTTGGGGGCTACACCTTC
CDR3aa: CASRTGGVGGYTF

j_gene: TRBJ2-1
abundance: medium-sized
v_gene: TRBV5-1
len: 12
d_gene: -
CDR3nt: TGCGCCAGCTACGACCCCTACAATGAGCAGTTCTTC
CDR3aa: CASYDPYNEQFF

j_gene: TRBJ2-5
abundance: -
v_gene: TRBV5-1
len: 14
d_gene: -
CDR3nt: TGCGCCAGCAGCTTGCAGGCTAGCCAAGAGACCCAGTACTTC
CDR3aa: CASSLQASQETQYF

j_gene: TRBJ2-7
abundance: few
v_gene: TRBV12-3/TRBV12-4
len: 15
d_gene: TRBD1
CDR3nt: TGTGCCAGCAAACGTCGGGGACAGGGCTCCCACGAGCAGTACTTC
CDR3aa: CASKRRGQGSHEQYF

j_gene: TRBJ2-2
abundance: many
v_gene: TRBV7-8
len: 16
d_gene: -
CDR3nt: TGTGCCAGCAGGCGAGACAGGCTAAAGAACACCGGGGAGCTGTTTTTT
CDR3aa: CASRRDRLKNTGELFF

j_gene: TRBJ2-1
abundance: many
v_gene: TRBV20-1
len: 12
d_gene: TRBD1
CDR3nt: TGCAGTGCGAGGGGACAGTTAAATGAGCAGTTCTTC
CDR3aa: CSARGQLNEQFF

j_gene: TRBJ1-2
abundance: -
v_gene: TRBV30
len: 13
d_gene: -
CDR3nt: TGTGCCTGGAGGATTCGGGGCTCCGGGGGCTACACCTTC
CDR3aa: CAWRIRGSGGYTF

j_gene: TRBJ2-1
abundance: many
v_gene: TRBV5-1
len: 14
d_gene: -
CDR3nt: TGCGCCAGCAGGACCGGGGGCTCCTACAATGAGCAGTTCTTC
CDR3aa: CASRTGGSYNEQFF

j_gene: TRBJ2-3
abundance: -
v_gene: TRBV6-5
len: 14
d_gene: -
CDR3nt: TGTGCCAGCAGTTACTCAAGGTTTCCGGGTACGCAGTATTTT
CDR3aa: CASSYSRFPGTQYF

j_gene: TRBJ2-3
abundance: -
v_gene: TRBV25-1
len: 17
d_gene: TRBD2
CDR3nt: TGTGCCAGCAGTGAACCTGGGACTAGCGGGGCCACAGATACGCAGTATTTT
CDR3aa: CASSEPGTSGATDTQYF